These 32 T cell receptor beta chains were sequenced from one sample in a study of T cell responses to AZD1222 COVID-19 vaccine. TCRdb's copy holds only in-frame clones and misses some; the assay was immunoSEQ multiplex PCR. The data contain approximately 74,000 clones, roughly 83% of them singletons. The sample consisted of peripheral blood, taken 28 days after the second AZD1222 dose. The receptors originated from an adult who received the AZD1222 COVID-19 vaccine.

In DNA form, the CDR3 reads TGTGCCAGCAGCCAAGGAGGGTTTAGCGGGAGTAGGAATGAGCAGTTCTTC. Translated: CASSQGGFSGSRNEQFF. The chain uses TRBV2 and TRBJ2-1, with 9 positions matching TRBD2. J lost 7 bases, V lost 6 bases, and 16 bases had no gene match. The length of the CDR3 is 17 residues. Germline assignment: CDR1 SNHLY and CDR2 FYNNEI.

This chain links TRBV10-2 with TRBJ1-2, with D possibly being TRBD1 (5 bases). V was shortened by 0 bases and J by 6 bases, with 17 bases between the two germline ends. This CDR3 has 16 amino acids. The germline V gene encodes CDR1 WSHSY and CDR2 SAAADI. CDR3 bases: TGCGCCAGCAGTGAGTCCGAGACAGCGGCTAGGAATGGCTACACCTTC. As protein: CASSESETAARNGYTF.

The chain employs TRBV10-2 and TRBJ2-3, with D possibly called TRBD1 or TRBD2 (5 bases each). The CDR3 sequence is 14 residues long. The germline CDR1 and CDR2 sequences are WSHSY and SAAADI. Deletions cut 4 bases from V and 4 bases from J, with 12 bases between. This CDR3 reads CASSAASRADTQYF. CDR3 nucleotides: TGCGCCAGCAGTGCGGCTAGCAGGGCAGATACGCAGTATTTT.

The chain recombines TRBV5-5 with TRBJ2-3; 11 bases are shared with TRBD2. This CDR3 contains 16 residues. Germline V gene data show CDR1 as SGHKS and CDR2 as YYEKEE (reference sequence). Trimming took 6 bases from V and 6 from J; bases not matched to a gene: 12. The CDR3 here is CASTPLAGGSSDTQYF. In nucleotides, the CDR3 is TGTGCCAGCACCCCTCTAGCGGGGGGTAGCTCTGATACGCAGTATTTT.

This chain joins TRBV7-8 and TRBJ2-3, with D uncertain. CDR3 length: 12 residues. CDR1 is SGHVS, CDR2 FQNEAQ, per germline. V was cut by 7 bases and J by 4 bases, with 9 bases left in between. The CDR3 DNA is TGTGCCAGCACCCGAGGATCAGATACGCAGTATTTT. Translated: CASTRGSDTQYF.

The chain carries TRBV23-1 and TRBJ2-7; D is perhaps TRBD2 (5 bases). TRBV23-1 is an open reading frame, and its role is uncertain. V lost 1 base and J 4 bases, leaving 5 bases between the germline ends. The CDR3 length is 12 residues. CDR3 nucleotide sequence: TGCGCCAGCAGTCAATGGAGGTACGAGCAGTACTTC. Its protein product is CASSQWRYEQYF.

This clone is a singleton in its sample. This chain connects TRBV3-1 (or the pseudogene TRBV3-2) to TRBJ2-7, with TRBD1 matching over 12 bases. With V trimmed by 4 bases and J by 6 bases, 13 bases remained unmatched. The length of the CDR3 is 17 residues. Germline V lookup: CDR1 LGHDT, CDR2 YNNKEL (reference sequence). For the CDR3, the DNA is TGTGCCAGCAGCCGAAGGACCACCGGGACAGGGGGCCGCGAGCAGTACTTC. Protein product: CASSRRTTGTGGREQYF.

The chain is built from TRBV6-4 and TRBJ2-6; perhaps TRBD1 as D (6 bases). The V end lost 2 bases, the J end lost 1 base, and 6 bases lay between the germline ends. The CDR3 is 15 residues long. Germline V gene lookup returns CDR1 MRHNA and CDR2 SNTAGT. CDR3: CASSDGTSGANVLTF. The CDR3 nucleotides are TGTGCCAGCAGTGACGGGACATCTGGGGCCAACGTCCTGACTTTC.

The chain recombines TRBV5-1 with TRBJ2-1; D is uncertain. Germline CDR1 reads SGHRS; CDR2 reads YFSETQ. CDR3 size: 11 residues. Trimming removed 1 base at V and 7 bases at J, with 3 bases between. This CDR3 reads CASSLRNEQFF. As DNA, the CDR3 is TGCGCCAGCAGCTTGAGGAATGAGCAGTTCTTC.

This clone was counted between two and nine times. V is TRBV3-1 (or the pseudogene TRBV3-2) and J is TRBJ1-4, with a possible D match to TRBD1 (5 bases). V was clipped by 4 bases and J by 5 bases, with 8 bases between them. Germline V gene sequence: CDR1 LGHDT, CDR2 YNNKEL (reference sequence). This CDR3 is 13 amino acids long. The CDR3 bases are TGTGCCAGCAGCCCCGGGGGGAATGAAAAACTGTTTTTT. This sequence encodes CASSPGGNEKLFF.

This clone appeared a single time. In DNA form, the CDR3 reads TGTGCCAGCAGCTTACTAACGACAGGGGGTACTGAAGCTTTCTTT. Its protein product is CASSLLTTGGTEAFF. The chain employs TRBV7-8 and TRBJ1-1; 9 bases are a match to TRBD1. Per the germline V gene, CDR1 is SGHVS and CDR2 is FQNEAQ. V lost 2 bases, J lost 5 bases, and 6 bases stayed unmatched. The CDR3 runs to 15 residues.

V usage is TRBV19 and J usage is TRBJ1-5; D unresolved. The CDR3 length is 13 residues. V was clipped by 5 bases and J by 4 bases, with 9 bases between them. Germline CDR1 LNHDA, CDR2 SQIVND (reference sequence). CDR3 protein: CASSSQKNQPQHF. The CDR3 DNA reads TGTGCCAGTAGTTCACAAAAAAATCAGCCCCAGCATTTT.

The CDR3 DNA is TGCAGCGCCCCACAGGACAGTTATGATCAGCCCCAGCATTTT. It specifies CSAPQDSYDQPQHF. The gene calls are TRBV29-1 and TRBJ1-5; D might be TRBD1 (6 bases). The CDR3 consists of 14 residues. Trimming cost V 7 bases and J 5 bases, with 18 bases left between them. Germline values: CDR1 SQVTM, CDR2 ANQGSEA.

This chain links TRBV30 with TRBJ1-1, with a tentative D call TRBD1 (5 bases). The CDR3 totals 14 residues. V was clipped by 2 bases and J by 3 bases, with 13 bases between them. CDR1 is GTSNPN, CDR2 SVGIG, per germline (reference sequence). The CDR3 DNA sequence: TGTGCCTGGAGTCTGGCTTCAGGGTACACTGAAGCTTTCTTT. Its translation is CAWSLASGYTEAFF.

The chain carries TRBV6-6 and TRBJ1-4; D is uncertain. The CDR3 has 14 residues. V lost 6 bases to trimming and J lost 7 bases, with 15 bases between them. Per germline, CDR1 MNHNY and CDR2 SVGAGI (reference sequence). CDR3 amino acids: CASSLPGLSEKLFF. The CDR3, as DNA: TGTGCCAGCAGCCTCCCCGGCCTCTCTGAAAAACTGTTTTTT.

The genes are TRBV9 and TRBJ1-1; 7 bases map to TRBD1. Germline V gene sequence: CDR1 SGDLS, CDR2 YYNGEE. This CDR3 region has 17 residues. The V gene end was trimmed by 4 bases and the J gene end by 5 bases; junction bases not matched to a gene: 17. The CDR3 loop reads CASSPLATDRVRTEAFF. As DNA, the CDR3 is TGTGCCAGCAGCCCCTTAGCCACCGACAGGGTTCGGACTGAAGCTTTCTTT.

The table lists this clone with many counts. V and J are TRBV5-1 and TRBJ2-7, with TRBD1 matching 7 bases. Germline V gives CDR1 SGHRS, CDR2 YFSETQ. The CDR3 length is 16 residues. V dropped 4 bases and J dropped 2; count of bases not matched to a gene: 12. The CDR3 DNA follows: TGCGCCAGCAGCCAGCTTATGACAGGGAAGACCTACGAGCAGTACTTC. This translates into CASSQLMTGKTYEQYF.

The chain couples TRBV11-2 to TRBJ1-2; possibly TRBD1 for D (5 bases). CDR3 length: 13 residues. Trimming removed 4 bases at V and 1 base at J, with 7 bases between. The germline V gene encodes CDR1 SGHAT and CDR2 FQNNGV. CDR3 in DNA: TGTGCCAGCAGCTGGGGGGGTAACTATGGCTACACCTTC. It is translated as CASSWGGNYGYTF.

This clone showed up just a few times. The V and J genes are TRBV19 and TRBJ2-5; D unresolved. CDR1 is LNHDA and CDR2 is SQIVND in the germline V gene (reference sequence). The CDR3 is 14 residues long. Between the trimmed V and J ends, which lost 3 bases and 5 bases, there was a span of 13 bases. The CDR3 loop is CASSIGLRLETQYF. The CDR3, as DNA: TGTGCCAGTAGTATCGGCCTTCGGCTCGAGACCCAGTACTTC.

V usage is TRBV19 and J usage is TRBJ1-1, with D unresolved. CDR1 LNHDA and CDR2 SQIVND come from the germline V gene (reference sequence). The V end lost 4 bases, the J end lost 1 base, and 13 bases lay between the germline ends. The CDR3 is 15 residues long. For the CDR3, the DNA is TGTGCCAGTAGTAACCTTTGGGTCGGGAACACTGAAGCTTTCTTT. It translates to CASSNLWVGNTEAFF.

This sequence joins TRBV29-1 and TRBJ1-5; TRBD1 matches at 7 bases. V dropped 5 bases and J dropped 4; count of bases not matched to a gene: 8. Germline V lookup: CDR1 SQVTM, CDR2 ANQGSEA. The CDR3 extends over 14 amino acids. The CDR3: CSVTSGQRNQPQHF. The CDR3, as DNA: TGCAGCGTTACCTCGGGACAGAGAAATCAGCCCCAGCATTTT. Together with reference TRBV29-1 and TRBJ1-5, the CDR3 gives the full variable domain: SAVISQKPSRDICQRGTSLTIQCQVDSQVTMMFWYRQQPGQSLTLIATANQGSEATYESGFVIDKFPISRPNLTFSTLTVSNMSPEDSSIYLCSVTSGQRNQPQHFGDGTRLSIL.

This sequence joins TRBV6-5 and TRBJ2-5; 8 bases are a match to TRBD2. Germline V gene data show CDR1 as MNHEY and CDR2 as SVGAGI. The trim removed 6 bases at V and 4 bases at J, leaving 4 bases unmatched. The CDR3 extends over 13 amino acids. CDR3 residues: CASRVSGGETQYF. The CDR3 coding sequence is TGTGCCAGCAGGGTCAGCGGGGGAGAGACCCAGTACTTC.

The chain links TRBV7-2 to TRBJ1-5; no clear D. The CDR3 runs 15 residues. Trimming stripped 2 bases from V and 1 base from J, with 9 bases between. CDR1 is SGHTA, CDR2 FQGNSA, per germline. DNA of the CDR3: TGTGCCAGCAGCTTAAGAGGGCGCAGCAATCAGCCCCAGCATTTT. It yields the protein CASSLRGRSNQPQHF.

This clone was recorded once. The rearrangement links TRBV3-1 (or the pseudogene TRBV3-2) to TRBJ2-1; the match to TRBD2 covers 9 bases. Per germline, CDR1 LGHDT and CDR2 YNNKEL (reference sequence). The CDR3 spans 15 residues. The trim removed 1 base at V and 8 bases at J, leaving 6 bases unmatched. The CDR3 bases are TGTGCCAGCAGCCAAGTGGGCGGGGGGGCCGATGAGCAGTTCTTC. Translating it yields CASSQVGGGADEQFF.

The rearrangement joins TRBV6-5 to TRBJ2-1, with TRBD2 as a possible D gene (6 bases). Germline lookup yields CDR1 MNHEY and CDR2 SVGAGI. This CDR3 spans 15 amino acids. Trimming shortened V by 7 bases and J by 4 bases, and 17 bases separated the two germline ends. The chain's CDR3 is CASTTQKGTYNEQFF. The CDR3 DNA follows: TGTGCCAGCACCACACAAAAGGGGACTTACAATGAGCAGTTCTTC.

The chain combines TRBV23-1 with TRBJ1-1, with D unresolved. TRBV23-1 is sorted into the ORF group, with uncertain function. Between the trimmed V and J ends, which lost 3 bases and 6 bases, there was a span of 17 bases. This CDR3 has 15 amino acids. CDR3 DNA sequence: TGCGCCAGCAGTCATACCAAGGAGCATTGCCCTGAAGCTTTCTTT. Translated: CASSHTKEHCPEAFF.

The chain recombines TRBV20-1 with TRBJ1-1; D is unclear. Trimming cost V 3 bases and J 5 bases, with 13 bases left between them. CDR1 and CDR2 from the germline V gene are DFQATT and SNEGSKA (reference sequence). The CDR3 runs 13 residues. For the CDR3, the DNA is TGCAGTGCTAGTATCCGGGCCGGTACTGAAGCTTTCTTT. Translation gives CSASIRAGTEAFF.

This chain connects TRBV5-1 to TRBJ1-1; 7 nucleotides align to TRBD1. V shed 5 bases and J 0 bases; nucleotides not matched to a gene: 7. Looked up from germline, CDR1 is SGHRS and CDR2 is YFSETQ. The length of the CDR3 is 15 residues. As DNA, the CDR3 is TGCGCCAGCAGGGACGGGACAGTCTTGAACACTGAAGCTTTCTTT. It encodes CASRDGTVLNTEAFF.

The chain combines TRBV5-8 with TRBJ2-6; possibly TRBD1 or TRBD2 for D (5 bases each). V was cut by 1 base and J by 2 bases, with 10 bases left in between. CDR3 length: 16 amino acids. Per the germline V gene, CDR1 is SGHTS and CDR2 is YDEGEE. CDR3 protein: CASSLFGGPGANVLTF. The CDR3 nucleotides are TGTGCCAGCAGCTTGTTTGGGGGACCTGGGGCCAACGTCCTGACTTTC.

This chain connects TRBV25-1 to TRBJ2-7; 7 bases line up with TRBD1. This CDR3 is 13 amino acids long. Germline V gene data show CDR1 as MGHDK and CDR2 as SYGVNS. Germline trimming cut 9 bases from V and 2 bases from J; bases unmatched to any gene: 7. In nucleotides, the CDR3 is TGTGCCAGTAGGGACAGCTTAACCTACGAGCAGTACTTC. As protein: CASRDSLTYEQYF.

The V and J genes are TRBV7-9 and TRBJ2-1; 12 nucleotides match TRBD2. CDR3 length: 15 amino acids. Germline CDR1 reads SEHNR; CDR2 reads FQNEAQ (reference sequence). V dropped 5 bases and J dropped 7; count of bases not matched to a gene: 6. The CDR3 reads CASSPRLAGENEQFF. The CDR3 DNA reads TGTGCCAGCAGCCCGCGACTAGCGGGAGAAAATGAGCAGTTCTTC.

V usage is TRBV5-1 and J usage is TRBJ2-5; TRBD1 matches at 8 bases. Germline V lookup: CDR1 SGHRS, CDR2 YFSETQ. Trimming removed 0 bases from V and 4 bases from J; junction bases left unmatched: 8. The CDR3 totals 16 residues. CDR3 residues: CASSLANVQGGETQYF. In nucleotides, the CDR3 is TGCGCCAGCAGCTTGGCCAATGTACAGGGGGGAGAGACCCAGTACTTC. The variable domain in full, with the rest retrieved from reference TRBV5-1 and TRBJ2-5, is KAGVTQTPRYLIKTRGQQVTLSCSPISGHRSVSWYQQTPGQGLQFLFEYFSETQRNKGNFPGRFSGRQFSNSRSEMNVSTLELGDSALYLCASSLANVQGGETQYFGPGTRLLVL.